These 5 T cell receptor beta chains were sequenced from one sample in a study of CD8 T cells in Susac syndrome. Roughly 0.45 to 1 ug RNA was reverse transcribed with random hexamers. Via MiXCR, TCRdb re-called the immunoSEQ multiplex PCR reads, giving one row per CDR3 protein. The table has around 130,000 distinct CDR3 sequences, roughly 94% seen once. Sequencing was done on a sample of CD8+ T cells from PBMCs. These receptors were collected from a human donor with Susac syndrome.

The chain's CDR3 is CATSDPGETQYF. The CDR3 DNA sequence: TGTGCCACCAGTGATCCGGGGGAGACCCAGTACTTC. This chain links TRBV24-1 with TRBJ2-5; perhaps TRBD2 as D (5 bases). The germline CDR1 and CDR2 sequences are KGHDR and SFDVKD. This CDR3 has 12 residues. V dropped 3 bases and J dropped 5 bases, with 6 bases sitting between them.

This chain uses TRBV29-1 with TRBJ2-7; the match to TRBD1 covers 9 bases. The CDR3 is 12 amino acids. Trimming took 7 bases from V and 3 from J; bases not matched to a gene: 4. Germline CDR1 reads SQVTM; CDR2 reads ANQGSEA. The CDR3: CSGRTGVYEQYF. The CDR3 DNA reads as TGCAGCGGACGGACAGGGGTCTACGAGCAGTACTTC.

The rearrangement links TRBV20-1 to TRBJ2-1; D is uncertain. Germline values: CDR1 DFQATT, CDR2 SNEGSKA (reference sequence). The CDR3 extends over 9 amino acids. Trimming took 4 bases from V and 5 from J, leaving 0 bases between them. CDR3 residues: CSANNEQFF. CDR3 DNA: TGCAGTGCTAACAATGAGCAGTTCTTC.

The CDR3: CASSSIAGDETQYF. The CDR3 nucleotides read TGTGCCAGCAGTTCTATAGCGGGGGACGAGACCCAGTACTTC. The genes are TRBV6-2 or TRBV6-3 and TRBJ2-5; the match to TRBD2 covers 9 bases. The junction had 5 bases not matched to a gene; V was cut back by 4 bases and J by 5 bases. Germline V gene data show CDR1 as MNHEY and CDR2 as SVGEGT. There are 14 residues in the CDR3.

The CDR3: CASSSPRANYGYTF. Written as DNA, the CDR3 is TGTGCCAGCAGTTCCCCCAGGGCCAACTATGGCTACACCTTC. This chain connects TRBV6-5 to TRBJ1-2; a weak D match, TRBD1 (5 bases). This CDR3 spans 14 amino acids. Trimming pared 4 bases from V and 2 bases from J, leaving 11 bases between. Germline lookup yields CDR1 MNHEY and CDR2 SVGAGI.